The clone carrying this TCR beta chain was seen a handful of times. The antigen remains undetermined. Germline V gives CDR1 DFQATT, CDR2 SNEGSKA (reference sequence). The trim removed 1 base at V and 11 bases at J, leaving 10 bases unmatched. The CDR3 totals 14 residues. The data are from a study of identical twins' blood T cells. All three twin pairs grew up together with likely shared infections and vaccines. Study observations and caveats: Even for out-of-frame TCRbeta, twins reportedly shared V gene usage much more than unrelated donors.

TCRdb re-called the 5' RACE reads through MiXCR, storing one row per CDR3 protein. This table holds fewer than 450,000 distinct CDR3 sequences, over 25% found once. The receptor comes from a woman aged 18-50 years in good health. This rearrangement joins TRBV20-1 to TRBJ1-5; 8 nucleotides align to TRBD1. Sequencing used PBMCs. This chain's CDR3 is CSARGSTGASAQHF. The CDR3 DNA reads as TGCAGTGCTAGAGGTTCGACAGGGGCTAGTGCCCAGCATTTT.